These 17 T cell receptor beta chains share one sample of origin, sequenced in a study of cytomegalovirus exposure and HLA in healthy donors. Use of 60 Vbeta and 13 Jbeta primers characterized the PCR. Profiled with immunoSEQ multiplex PCR; TCRdb holds only in-frame clones, not every one. The sample consists of fewer than 200,000 clones, 82% of them appearing once. Specimen: PBMCs. The origin of the receptors is a male donor in good health and CMV-seronegative.

The chain has TRBV4-1 and TRBJ2-5; possible D gene TRBD2, 6 bases. The CDR3 loop spans 14 amino acids. V lost 2 bases and J 0 bases, leaving 7 bases between the germline ends. The germline CDR1 and CDR2 sequences are MGHRA and YSYEKL. CDR3 in DNA: TGCGCCAGCAGCCAAAGACTAGACCAAGAGACCCAGTACTTC. Translation gives CASSQRLDQETQYF.

This clone was seen a handful of times. The chain couples TRBV7-8 to TRBJ2-7; 11 positions match TRBD2. CDR1 is SGHVS and CDR2 is FQNEAQ in the germline V gene. J was trimmed by 2 bases and V by 1 base; bases with no gene match: 10. The CDR3 consists of 18 residues. DNA of the CDR3: TGTGCCAGCAGCTTAGTGGGTGGACTAGCGGGTAATCCCTACGAGCAGTACTTC. The encoded protein is CASSLVGGLAGNPYEQYF. The entire variable domain, with the rest obtained from reference TRBV7-8 and TRBJ2-7, is as follows: GAGVSQSPRYKVAKRGQDVALRCDPISGHVSLFWYQQALGQGPEFLTYFQNEAQLDKSGLPSDRFFAERPEGSVSTLKIQRTQQEDSAVYLCASSLVGGLAGNPYEQYFGPGTRLTVT.

This sequence joins TRBV18 and TRBJ2-1; 9 bases map to TRBD2. CDR1 is KGHSH and CDR2 is LQKENI in the germline V gene. The ends lost 6 bases at V and 2 bases at J; junction bases unmatched: 2. This CDR3 region has 14 residues. The CDR3 loop is CASSPSGAYNEQFF. The DNA of the CDR3 is TGTGCCAGCTCGCCTAGCGGGGCCTACAATGAGCAGTTCTTC.

The V and J genes are TRBV11-2 and TRBJ2-7; D may be TRBD1 (5 bases). Germline lookup yields CDR1 SGHAT and CDR2 FQNNGV. The CDR3 totals 15 residues. V lost 0 bases and J lost 7, with 16 bases in between. CDR3 amino acids: CASSLDQGSVSEQYF. The CDR3 DNA is TGTGCCAGCAGCTTAGATCAGGGCAGTGTATCGGAGCAGTACTTC.

The J gene is TRBJ1-1, the V gene TRBV14, with 9 bases fitting TRBD1. The V segment lost 4 bases and the J segment 1 base; nucleotides outside the gene matches: 13. Germline CDR1 and CDR2: SGHDN and FVKESK. This CDR3 is built from 18 residues. The CDR3 nucleotides are TGTGCCAGCAGCCCAGGAGGGACAGGGAACCCTAAGAACACTGAAGCTTTCTTT. It translates to CASSPGGTGNPKNTEAFF.

This sequence joins TRBV5-1 and TRBJ1-2; D perhaps matches TRBD1 (6 bases). CDR3 size: 14 residues. The V end lost 6 bases, the J end lost 5 bases, and 17 bases lay between the germline ends. From germline, CDR1 is SGHRS and CDR2 YFSETQ. The chain's CDR3 is CASTDRGGGYGYTF. The CDR3 DNA follows: TGCGCCAGCACCGACCGCGGGGGCGGATATGGCTACACCTTC.

This clone was detected a few times. V usage is TRBV6-4 and J usage is TRBJ2-3; unclear D gene. The CDR3 is 15 amino acids. CDR1 and CDR2 from the germline V gene are MRHNA and SNTAGT. The germline V and J ends were trimmed by 4 bases and 1 base, with 12 bases remaining between them. The CDR3 loop is CASSAAESGTDTQYF. CDR3 sequence (DNA): TGTGCCAGCAGTGCGGCCGAAAGCGGCACAGATACGCAGTATTTT.

The chain couples TRBV2 to TRBJ2-4; 9 nucleotides match TRBD1. The J segment lost 6 bases and the V segment lost 1 base, leaving 1 base of the junction unmatched. The germline V gene has CDR1 SNHLY and CDR2 FYNNEI. The CDR3 is 14 amino acids. CDR3: CASSEDRGRNIQYF. The DNA of the CDR3 is TGTGCCAGCAGTGAAGACAGGGGGCGAAACATTCAGTACTTC.

This chain joins TRBV7-6 and TRBJ2-5, with D maybe TRBD1 (7 bases). CDR1 and CDR2 from the germline V gene are SGHVS and FNYEAQ. The CDR3 consists of 21 residues. Trimming pared 1 base from V and 1 base from J, leaving 28 bases between. The CDR3 loop reads CASSLVPRRGTAGNSQETQYF. The DNA for the CDR3 is TGTGCCAGCAGCTTAGTTCCCCGCCGGGGGACAGCAGGCAACTCCCAAGAGACCCAGTACTTC.

V is TRBV10-3 and J is TRBJ2-1; 10 nucleotides align to TRBD1. Germline assignment: CDR1 ENHRY and CDR2 SYGVKD. The CDR3 loop spans 16 amino acids. The trim removed 5 bases at V and 4 bases at J, leaving 8 bases unmatched. The CDR3 DNA is TGTGCCATCAGTCCCCGCTCGGGACAGGGGTACAATGAGCAGTTCTTC. Its translation is CAISPRSGQGYNEQFF.

The rearrangement links TRBV7-2 to TRBJ2-7, with 10 bases matching TRBD1. V lost 2 bases to trimming and J lost 6 bases; unmatched junction nucleotides: 7. The CDR3 sequence is 15 residues long. Germline V gene lookup returns CDR1 SGHTA and CDR2 FQGNSA. The CDR3 sequence: CASSLNPTGGAEQYF. CDR3 DNA sequence: TGTGCCAGCAGCTTAAACCCGACAGGGGGCGCCGAGCAGTACTTC.

This sequence joins TRBV20-1 and TRBJ1-2; D is unresolved. Per germline, CDR1 DFQATT and CDR2 SNEGSKA (reference sequence). Between the trimmed V and J ends, which lost 6 bases and 4 bases, there was a span of 9 bases. This CDR3 is 11 amino acids long. The CDR3 DNA is TGCAGTGCCCTAGGAGCCTATGGCTACACCTTC. Protein product: CSALGAYGYTF.

Remarks on this clone: At one of its ends the junction is not consistent with the germline gene, which may arise from a read error. The V call is TRBV7-9, the J call TRBJ2-2, with a weak D call TRBD2 (7 bases). CDR3 length: 16 residues. Germline V gene sequence: CDR1 SEHNR, CDR2 FQNEAQ (reference sequence). CDR3 loop: CSSSARRAGDIGELFF. Here the CDR3 DNA reads TGTTCCAGCAGCGCCCGGCGGGCGGGGGACATTGGGGAGCTGTTTTTT.

In this sample, this clone turned up once. The chain couples TRBV5-1 to TRBJ2-7; 10 nucleotides match TRBD2. Per the germline V gene, CDR1 is SGHRS and CDR2 is YFSETQ. The CDR3 contains 16 residues. Trimming took 0 bases from V and 4 from J; bases not matched to a gene: 7. The CDR3: CASSLGPSGGDYEQYF. Here the CDR3 DNA reads TGCGCCAGCAGCTTGGGACCAAGCGGGGGGGATTACGAGCAGTACTTC.

This chain joins TRBV4-2 and TRBJ1-6; D call uncertain. Germline CDR1 is LGHNA and CDR2 is YNFKEQ. The CDR3 sequence is 17 residues long. V lost 8 bases to trimming and J lost 0 bases, with 17 bases between them. In nucleotides, the CDR3 is TGTGCCAGCGCCCCCGACCCGAGGAGCTCCTATAATTCACCCCTCCACTTT. Its translation is CASAPDPRSSYNSPLHF.

J is TRBJ1-1 and V is TRBV9; D unresolved. With 0 bases removed from V and 1 base from J, the gap between germline ends came to 4 bases. Germline V lookup: CDR1 SGDLS, CDR2 YYNGEE. The CDR3 runs 13 residues. This chain's CDR3 is CASSVASNTEAFF. CDR3 DNA sequence: TGTGCCAGCAGCGTAGCTTCGAACACTGAAGCTTTCTTT.

J is TRBJ2-5 and V is TRBV2; 7 bases line up with TRBD2. After removal of 6 bases from V and 1 base from J, the junction contained 5 bases not matched to a gene. CDR1 and CDR2 from the germline V gene are SNHLY and FYNNEI. The CDR3 consists of 14 residues. The CDR3 DNA reads TGTGCCAGCAGCCGGACTAGGTCCCAAGAGACCCAGTACTTC. It specifies CASSRTRSQETQYF.